This entry concerns a single T cell receptor (beta chain). Trimming shortened V by 4 bases and J by 4 bases, and 22 bases separated the two germline ends. This CDR3 is 16 amino acids long. CDR1 and CDR2 from the germline V gene are GTSNPN and SVGIG (reference sequence). The data stem from a study of blood T cell repertoires in COVID-19. Across the whole study: There were acute and convalescent COVID-19 samples, and they came from the United States, Italy and Spain. Sources were T cells, B-cell-depleted T cells, or PBMCs; the material itself was cDNA or gDNA.

Original processing notes: Reference gene primers were amplified, and this amplification served to estimate nucleated cell counts. The data were produced by immunoSEQ multiplex PCR, yet TCRdb's version contains in-frame clones alone and is incomplete. V, J and clone size reflect that table, while D and trimming were determined from the DNA. The sample shows 130,000 to 150,000 clones, 65% to 90% of them seen only once. The chain employs TRBV30 and TRBJ1-2; perhaps TRBD1 as D (6 bases). The sequence derives from a woman aged 50 to 60 in a cohort sampled during active or convalescent COVID-19. The sample was peripheral blood. The CDR3 loop is CAWTSRTVRGAYGYTF. The CDR3 coding sequence is TGTGCCTGGACCTCCCGAACGGTTCGGGGGGCCTATGGCTACACCTTC.